The subject of this entry is one T cell receptor beta chain. Its specific antigen is unknown. No base quality values were provided; no much bigger clone lies one nucleotide off. This sample is drawn from a study of blood T cell repertoires in COVID-19 (dated by TCRdb to about 2020). Context from the whole study: The collaborator samples originated in the United States, Italy and Spain and spanned the acute and convalescent phases of COVID-19. The samples were drawn from two sources: the first 160 participants of the ongoing ImmuneRACE study, and 1,000 to 1,500 subjects contributed by 6 global collaborators. Subjects who had been exposed to COVID-19, were actively infected with it, or had recovered from it provided the deeply sampled blood TCRbeta repertoires that made up the dataset. The prospective study material was composed of cDNA or gDNA derived from T cells, B-cell-depleted T cells, or PBMCs. The sample metadata nearly always contained a de-identified subject ID, COVID-19 status, age in years and sex. The repertoires were released in a freely available public database intended as a resource for research on the immune response to SARS-CoV-2. HLA class I and class II types, where available, came from metadata supplied by the sample provider rather than from assay-based typing.

Collaborating institutions collected whole blood in K2EDTA tubes following their own protocols. For TCRbeta analysis, collaborators shipped samples as frozen whole blood, isolated PBMCs, or DNA extracted from either of those sample types. TCRbeta CDR3 regions were amplified from genomic DNA by means of the immunoSEQ Assay, a bias-controlled multiplex PCR. Concerning the study's data processing: Within the assay, amplification of reference gene primers was used to estimate how many nucleated cells each sample contained. To quantify the absolute abundance of each unique TCRbeta CDR3 rearrangement, sequence reads were collapsed and filtered. For each sample, productive Simpson clonality was calculated as the square root of Simpson's diversity index across productive rearrangements. Held by TCRdb, this immuneACCESS table contains in-frame sequences only and omits some clones. Under half of the omission traces to an unresolved V gene where checked; the cause of the rest is unknown. Clone size and V and J calls were adopted from that table, with D and trimming inferred from the DNA. The sample includes 400,000 to 550,000 clones, with roughly 91% observed a single time. The ten most abundant clones make up approximately 4.5% of the sample.

What the study reported, not specific to this receptor: The amount of clinical and demographic metadata varied by source and participant and was provided uncurated.

The sequenced sample was peripheral blood. The source is a woman aged 30 to 39 with acute or convalescent COVID-19.

The DNA is as follows: TGTGCCACCAGCAGAGATCGGGACTTTCGGGCGGAGGAGACCCAGTACTTC. Protein translation: CATSRDRDFRAEETQYF. The chain was built from TRBV15 and TRBJ2-5; TRBD2 is a weak D gene call, 6 bases matching. The CDR3 spans 17 residues, from the cysteine through the phenylalanine. The retained sequence is limited to the CDR3, 51 bases, with the frame set at the first base. As encoded in the germline V gene (reference sequence), CDR1 is LNHNV while CDR2 is YYDKDF. The germline ends are 19 bases apart after V is trimmed by 0 bases and J by 5 bases.